Listed here is a single T cell receptor (beta chain). The antigen is undetermined. The data derive from a study of T-cell memory formation after mild COVID-19. Background on the study: TCR clustering was largely donor specific.

The CDR3 sequence is 14 residues long. Germline assignment: CDR1 SGHTA and CDR2 FQGNSA. Deletions cut 1 base from V and 7 bases from J, with 11 bases between. Study-level findings and limits: Some clones that responded were present in memory (sampled pre-infection), which suggests cross-reactive memory joined.

From 5'RACE with constant-segment primers came TCR alpha and TCR beta cDNA libraries that carried sample barcodes and UMIs. MiXCR was run by TCRdb on the 5' RACE reads, yielding one entry per CDR3 protein. The data contain about 410,000 distinct CDR3 sequences, more than 15% of them singletons. The chain links TRBV7-2 to TRBJ1-5, with D possibly TRBD1 on 6 matching bases. This receptor was taken from a man aged 18 to 35 who had mild COVID-19 (a few samples of this study predate the infection). Cell type and time point are not known. The sequenced sample was PBMCs or a T cell subset sorted from them (not recorded which). For the CDR3, the DNA is TGTGCCAGCAGCTTAGGACAGACAGGCCAGCCCCAGCATTTT. Amino acid sequence: CASSLGQTGQPQHF. The full variable domain, with the rest looked up from reference TRBV7-2 and TRBJ1-5, is GAGVSQSPSNKVTEKGKDVELRCDPISGHTALYWYRQSLGQGLEFLIYFQGNSAPDKSGLPSDRFSAERTGGSVSTLTIQRTQQEDSAVYLCASSLGQTGQPQHFGDGTRLSIL.